The entry that follows covers one T cell receptor beta chain sequence. Symptom resolution, clearance, or two negative PCRs marked the recovered donors of Cohort 3. The V gene lost 6 bases and the J gene lost 12 bases, with 17 bases spanning the gap. CDR3 length: 13 amino acids. Germline assignment: CDR1 KGHDR and CDR2 SFDVKD. The data belong to a study of blood T cell repertoires in COVID-19. Across the study: Researchers got acute and convalescent COVID-19 samples from the United States, Italy and Spain.

Assay: immunoSEQ multiplex PCR; the TCRdb copy retains only in-frame clones and omits some. The table shows hundreds of thousands of clones, with around 85% occurring only once. This TCR came from a woman between 35 and 50 years old who had recovered from COVID-19. The sequenced material came from PBMCs or T cells enriched from blood (not recorded which). The chain is built from TRBV24-1 and TRBJ2-1; weak D call: TRBD2 (5 bases). CDR3 DNA sequence: TGTGCCACCAGTAGGGCTAACCGGGATGGGCAGTTCTTC. It codes for CATSRANRDGQFF.